A selection of T cell receptor beta chains follows, all from one sample in a study of shared clonotypes between healthy human individuals. The table came from immunoSEQ multiplex PCR; TCRdb's copy has only in-frame clones and leaves some out. Of some 1 million clones in the sample, about 75% are singletons; the top ten hold about 1.5%. The sequencing sample was made of memory CD4+ T cells sorted from blood. These receptors were collected from a man younger than 30 in good health. The CDR3 runs from the conserved cysteine through the conserved F or W. The D gene is left open where the match is weak. Expanded clones get a size class; other rows say once, few or many, or leave the size out.

v_gene: TRBV28; j_gene: TRBJ2-1; abundance: -; d_gene: TRBD2; CDR3aa: CASSLFQRGGNEQFF; CDR3nt: TGTGCCAGCAGTTTATTCCAGCGGGGGGGCAATGAGCAGTTCTTC
v_gene: TRBV11-2; j_gene: TRBJ2-5; abundance: -; d_gene: -; CDR3aa: CASRATGGPQETQYF; CDR3nt: TGTGCCAGCAGGGCTACTGGGGGGCCCCAAGAGACCCAGTACTTC
v_gene: TRBV19; j_gene: TRBJ2-7; abundance: -; d_gene: TRBD1; CDR3aa: CASSIGTGNYEQYF; CDR3nt: TGTGCCAGTAGTATTGGGACAGGGAACTACGAGCAGTACTTC
v_gene: TRBV25-1; j_gene: TRBJ2-5; abundance: -; d_gene: TRBD1; CDR3aa: CASRRQGAPQETQYF; CDR3nt: TGTGCCAGCAGGAGACAGGGGGCACCCCAAGAGACCCAGTACTTC
v_gene: TRBV30; j_gene: TRBJ2-4; abundance: -; d_gene: -; CDR3aa: CAWSGGGAENIQYF; CDR3nt: TGTGCCTGGAGTGGAGGGGGGGCTGAAAACATTCAGTACTTC
v_gene: TRBV7-3; j_gene: TRBJ1-5; abundance: few; d_gene: -; CDR3aa: CASSTLDRSGNQPQHF; CDR3nt: TGTGCCAGCAGCACCTTGGACAGATCAGGCAATCAGCCCCAGCATTTT
v_gene: TRBV5-5; j_gene: TRBJ1-1; abundance: -; d_gene: TRBD1; CDR3aa: CASSSGQANTEAFF; CDR3nt: TGTGCCAGCAGCTCGGGACAGGCGAACACTGAAGCTTTCTTT
v_gene: TRBV18; j_gene: TRBJ2-3; abundance: -; d_gene: TRBD2; CDR3aa: CASSPLGLAGADTQYF; CDR3nt: TGTGCCAGCTCACCCCTTGGACTAGCGGGAGCTGATACGCAGTATTTT
v_gene: TRBV5-1; j_gene: TRBJ1-1; abundance: -; d_gene: TRBD1; CDR3aa: CASSRTDRGEAFF; CDR3nt: TGCGCCAGCAGCCGAACGGACAGGGGGGAAGCTTTCTTT
v_gene: TRBV27; j_gene: TRBJ2-1; abundance: -; d_gene: -; CDR3aa: CASSLGGRSSYNEQFF; CDR3nt: TGTGCCAGCAGTTTAGGGGGGAGAAGCTCCTACAATGAGCAGTTCTTC
v_gene: TRBV5-1; j_gene: TRBJ2-2; abundance: -; d_gene: TRBD1; CDR3aa: CASSLMGQGAAGELFF; CDR3nt: TGCGCCAGCAGCTTGATGGGACAGGGGGCTGCCGGGGAGCTGTTTTTT
v_gene: TRBV6-5; j_gene: TRBJ1-2; abundance: -; d_gene: TRBD1; CDR3aa: CASRNADRGDGYTF; CDR3nt: TGTGCCAGCAGAAATGCTGACAGGGGGGATGGCTACACCTTC
v_gene: TRBV6-4; j_gene: TRBJ1-1; abundance: -; d_gene: -; CDR3aa: CASSDGGIGNKAFF; CDR3nt: TGTGCCAGCAGTGACGGGGGTATTGGGAATAAAGCTTTCTTT
v_gene: TRBV5-1; j_gene: TRBJ2-7; abundance: -; d_gene: TRBD1; CDR3aa: CASSWTGFNYEQYF; CDR3nt: TGCGCCAGCAGCTGGACAGGCTTTAACTACGAGCAGTACTTC
v_gene: TRBV11-2; j_gene: TRBJ1-2; abundance: few; d_gene: -; CDR3aa: CASSTRAERNYGYTF; CDR3nt: TGTGCCAGCAGCACCCGGGCCGAAAGGAACTATGGCTACACCTTC
v_gene: TRBV29-1; j_gene: TRBJ1-4; abundance: -; d_gene: TRBD1; CDR3aa: CSGGQEAGEKLFF; CDR3nt: TGCAGCGGGGGACAGGAAGCGGGAGAAAAACTGTTTTTT
v_gene: TRBV11-2; j_gene: TRBJ2-3; abundance: -; d_gene: -; CDR3aa: CASTGPMTDTQYF; CDR3nt: TGTGCCAGTACCGGGCCGATGACAGATACGCAGTATTTT
v_gene: TRBV19; j_gene: TRBJ1-2; abundance: few; d_gene: TRBD1; CDR3aa: CASSMVGTGILYGYTF; CDR3nt: TGTGCCAGTAGTATGGTGGGGACAGGGATTTTGTATGGCTACACCTTC
v_gene: TRBV7-2; j_gene: TRBJ1-2; abundance: -; d_gene: TRBD1; CDR3aa: CASSLYGTGGGYGYTF; CDR3nt: TGTGCCAGCAGCTTATACGGGACAGGGGGTGGCTATGGCTACACCTTC
v_gene: TRBV29-1; j_gene: TRBJ2-7; abundance: -; d_gene: TRBD2; CDR3aa: CSVEASGSYEQYF; CDR3nt: TGCAGCGTTGAGGCTAGCGGGTCCTACGAGCAGTACTTC
v_gene: TRBV10-3; j_gene: TRBJ2-3; abundance: -; d_gene: TRBD2; CDR3aa: CAISESKQSARGGDTQYF; CDR3nt: TGTGCCATCAGTGAGTCGAAACAGTCAGCCCGGGGGGGAGATACGCAGTATTTT
v_gene: TRBV30; j_gene: TRBJ1-1; abundance: few; d_gene: -; CDR3aa: CAWGDGNTEAFF; CDR3nt: TGTGCCTGGGGGGACGGGAACACTGAAGCTTTCTTT
v_gene: TRBV30; j_gene: TRBJ2-7; abundance: -; d_gene: -; CDR3aa: CATSGDSYEQYF; CDR3nt: TGTGCCACCTCAGGTGACTCCTACGAGCAGTACTTC
v_gene: TRBV2; j_gene: TRBJ2-3; abundance: -; d_gene: -; CDR3aa: CASRYSGGPTSTDTQYF; CDR3nt: TGTGCCAGCAGATATAGCGGAGGGCCAACTAGCACAGATACGCAGTATTTT
v_gene: TRBV13; j_gene: TRBJ1-3; abundance: -; d_gene: TRBD1; CDR3aa: CASSLRDRGNTIYF; CDR3nt: TGTGCCAGCAGCTTGCGGGACAGGGGAAACACCATATATTTT
v_gene: TRBV2; j_gene: TRBJ2-7; abundance: -; d_gene: TRBD1; CDR3aa: CASKMGQAYEQYF; CDR3nt: TGTGCCAGCAAAATGGGACAGGCCTACGAGCAGTACTTC
v_gene: TRBV5-1; j_gene: TRBJ2-2; abundance: -; d_gene: TRBD2; CDR3aa: CATQLAGGVNTGELFF; CDR3nt: TGCGCCACCCAACTCGCGGGGGGTGTGAACACCGGGGAGCTGTTTTTT
v_gene: TRBV6-1; j_gene: TRBJ2-7; abundance: -; d_gene: -; CDR3aa: CASSEKTAYEQYF; CDR3nt: TGTGCCAGCAGTGAAAAGACGGCCTACGAGCAGTACTTC
v_gene: TRBV11-3; j_gene: TRBJ2-7; abundance: -; d_gene: -; CDR3aa: CASSLAGTGSYEQYF; CDR3nt: TGTGCCAGCAGCTTAGCAGGAACAGGTTCCTACGAGCAGTACTTC
v_gene: TRBV7-8; j_gene: TRBJ1-1; abundance: -; d_gene: -; CDR3aa: CASSFGQQNTEAFF; CDR3nt: TGTGCCAGCAGCTTCGGACAGCAGAACACTGAAGCTTTCTTT
v_gene: TRBV25-1; j_gene: TRBJ2-7; abundance: once; d_gene: TRBD1; CDR3aa: CASSGRDREYEQYF; CDR3nt: TGTGCCAGCAGTGGACGGGACAGGGAGTACGAGCAGTACTTC
v_gene: TRBV30; j_gene: TRBJ2-7; abundance: few; d_gene: TRBD2; CDR3aa: CAWKRDYEQYF; CDR3nt: TGTGCCTGGAAGCGGGATTACGAGCAGTACTTC
v_gene: TRBV5-1; j_gene: TRBJ1-2; abundance: -; d_gene: -; CDR3aa: CASSPSGDPNYGYTF; CDR3nt: TGCGCCAGCAGCCCTTCAGGGGATCCTAACTATGGCTACACCTTC
v_gene: TRBV2; j_gene: TRBJ1-5; abundance: -; d_gene: -; CDR3aa: CASSEVGTQPQHF; CDR3nt: TGTGCCAGCAGTGAGGTTGGGACTCAGCCCCAGCATTTT
v_gene: TRBV19; j_gene: TRBJ1-1; abundance: few; d_gene: -; CDR3aa: CASTRLGDTEAFF; CDR3nt: TGTGCCAGTACCAGGCTTGGGGACACTGAAGCTTTCTTT
v_gene: TRBV6-1; j_gene: TRBJ2-6; abundance: once; d_gene: -; CDR3aa: CASTESSGANVLTF; CDR3nt: TGTGCCAGCACTGAGAGCTCTGGGGCCAACGTCCTGACTTTC
v_gene: TRBV18; j_gene: TRBJ2-1; abundance: -; d_gene: -; CDR3aa: CASSPGLGVNEQFF; CDR3nt: TGTGCCAGCTCACCAGGGCTAGGAGTCAATGAGCAGTTCTTC
v_gene: TRBV27; j_gene: TRBJ2-1; abundance: -; d_gene: -; CDR3aa: CASSLWGENEQFF; CDR3nt: TGTGCCAGCAGTTTATGGGGTGAGAATGAGCAGTTCTTC
v_gene: TRBV5-6; j_gene: TRBJ1-2; abundance: -; d_gene: -; CDR3aa: CASSAGLPENYGYTF; CDR3nt: TGTGCCAGCAGCGCCGGATTACCCGAAAACTATGGCTACACCTTC
v_gene: TRBV5-1; j_gene: TRBJ2-2; abundance: once; d_gene: TRBD1; CDR3aa: CASSLGTGTGELFF; CDR3nt: TGCGCCAGCAGCTTGGGGACAGGGACCGGGGAGCTGTTTTTT
v_gene: TRBV6-5; j_gene: TRBJ1-3; abundance: -; d_gene: -; CDR3aa: CASRSGGSGNTIYF; CDR3nt: TGTGCCAGCAGGTCGGGCGGCTCTGGAAACACCATATATTTT
v_gene: TRBV2; j_gene: TRBJ1-1; abundance: -; d_gene: -; CDR3aa: CASSVGGGNTEAFF; CDR3nt: TGTGCCAGCAGTGTGGGCGGGGGGAACACTGAAGCTTTCTTT
v_gene: TRBV6-6; j_gene: TRBJ2-7; abundance: few; d_gene: TRBD1; CDR3aa: CASSPGQASYEQYF; CDR3nt: TGTGCCAGCAGTCCGGGACAGGCCTCCTACGAGCAGTACTTC
v_gene: TRBV5-1; j_gene: TRBJ2-1; abundance: few; d_gene: -; CDR3aa: CASSLERRAYNEQFF; CDR3nt: TGCGCCAGCAGCTTGGAAAGGCGGGCTTACAATGAGCAGTTCTTC
v_gene: TRBV25-1; j_gene: TRBJ2-7; abundance: -; d_gene: TRBD1; CDR3aa: CASTPGTGSPAGREQYF; CDR3nt: TGTGCCAGCACCCCCGGGACAGGGAGTCCGGCCGGGCGCGAGCAGTACTTC
v_gene: TRBV11-3; j_gene: TRBJ2-1; abundance: -; d_gene: TRBD2; CDR3aa: CASSSAGGNEQFF; CDR3nt: TGTGCCAGCAGCTCCGCGGGGGGCAATGAGCAGTTCTTC
v_gene: TRBV10-1; j_gene: TRBJ2-5; abundance: once; d_gene: TRBD1; CDR3aa: CASSNDRAQETQYF; CDR3nt: TGCGCCAGCAGTAACGACAGGGCCCAAGAGACCCAGTACTTC
v_gene: TRBV11-2; j_gene: TRBJ2-7; abundance: -; d_gene: TRBD2; CDR3aa: CASSPEAGLALYEQYF; CDR3nt: TGTGCCAGCAGCCCCGAGGCGGGACTAGCGCTATACGAGCAGTACTTC
v_gene: TRBV20-1; j_gene: TRBJ2-1; abundance: -; d_gene: -; CDR3aa: CSALGTGEQFF; CDR3nt: TGCAGTGCTCTGGGAACGGGTGAGCAGTTCTTC
v_gene: TRBV18; j_gene: TRBJ2-2; abundance: -; d_gene: -; CDR3aa: CASSPRLPPYTGELFF; CDR3nt: TGTGCCAGCTCCCCTAGGCTCCCGCCGTACACCGGGGAGCTGTTTTTT
v_gene: TRBV19; j_gene: TRBJ1-5; abundance: few; d_gene: TRBD1; CDR3aa: CASSPNLEFGTGATQHF; CDR3nt: TGTGCCAGTAGCCCGAATCTCGAATTCGGGACAGGGGCGACCCAGCATTTT
v_gene: TRBV10-3; j_gene: TRBJ1-2; abundance: -; d_gene: TRBD1; CDR3aa: CAINPDRGAFYGYTF; CDR3nt: TGTGCCATCAACCCCGACAGGGGGGCTTTCTATGGCTACACCTTC
v_gene: TRBV6-6; j_gene: TRBJ1-5; abundance: -; d_gene: -; CDR3aa: CASRNIPGSNQPQHF; CDR3nt: TGTGCCAGCAGAAATATCCCTGGTAGCAATCAGCCCCAGCATTTT
v_gene: TRBV4-1; j_gene: TRBJ2-3; abundance: -; d_gene: -; CDR3aa: CASSQGMRGHTDTQYF; CDR3nt: TGCGCCAGCAGCCAAGGTATGCGGGGGCATACAGATACGCAGTATTTT